This TCR beta chain was retrieved from a study of CD8+CD57+ T cells in acquired aplastic anemia. Germline-derived CDR1 and CDR2 are MNHEY and SVGAGI. This CDR3 has 15 amino acids. Genomic DNA, serving as template, underwent TCR beta VDJ and CDR3 profiling. Via MiXCR, TCRdb re-called the reads, giving one row per CDR3 protein. The sample lists about 160,000 distinct CDR3 sequences, less than 50% occurring once. The authors sequenced patients whose flow cytometry had shown CD8+CD57+ cell expansion. Turning to this clonotype: A junction end diverges from the germline sequence, so it may reflect a read error.

Material: sorted CD4+, CD8+, or CD8+CD57+ T cells (not recorded which) from PBMCs. The receptor was isolated from a human donor with aplastic anemia. The chain uses TRBV6-5 and TRBJ2-7, with TRBD2 matching over 7 bases. Here the CDR3 reads CASGHRTSEPYEQYF. CDR3 in DNA: TGTGCCAGCGGTCACCGCACTAGCGAACCCTACGAGCAGTATTTC.